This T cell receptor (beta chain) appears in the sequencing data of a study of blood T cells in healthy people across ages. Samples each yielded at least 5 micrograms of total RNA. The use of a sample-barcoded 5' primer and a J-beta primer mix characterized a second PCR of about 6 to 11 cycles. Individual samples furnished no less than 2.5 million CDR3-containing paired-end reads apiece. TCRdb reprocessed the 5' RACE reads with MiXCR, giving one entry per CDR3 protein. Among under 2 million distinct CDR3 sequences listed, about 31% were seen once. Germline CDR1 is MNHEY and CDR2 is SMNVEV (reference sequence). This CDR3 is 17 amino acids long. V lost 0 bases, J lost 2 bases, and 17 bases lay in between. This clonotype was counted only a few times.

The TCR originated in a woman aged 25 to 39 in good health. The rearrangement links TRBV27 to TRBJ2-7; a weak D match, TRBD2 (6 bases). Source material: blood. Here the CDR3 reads CASSLSSPRRGPYEQYF. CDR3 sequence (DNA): TGTGCCAGCAGTTTATCATCCCCCAGGCGGGGACCCTACGAGCAGTACTTC.